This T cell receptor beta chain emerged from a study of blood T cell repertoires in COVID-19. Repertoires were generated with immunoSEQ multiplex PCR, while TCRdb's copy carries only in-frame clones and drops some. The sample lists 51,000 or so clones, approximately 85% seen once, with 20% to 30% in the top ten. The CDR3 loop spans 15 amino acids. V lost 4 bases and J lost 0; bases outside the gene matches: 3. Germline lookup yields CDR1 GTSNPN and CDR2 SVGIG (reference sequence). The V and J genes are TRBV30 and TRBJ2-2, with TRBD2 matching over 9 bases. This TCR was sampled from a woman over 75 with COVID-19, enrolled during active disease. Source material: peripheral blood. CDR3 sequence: CAWTSGNTNTGELFF. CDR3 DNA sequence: TGTGCCTGGACTAGCGGGAACACGAACACCGGGGAGCTGTTTTTT.